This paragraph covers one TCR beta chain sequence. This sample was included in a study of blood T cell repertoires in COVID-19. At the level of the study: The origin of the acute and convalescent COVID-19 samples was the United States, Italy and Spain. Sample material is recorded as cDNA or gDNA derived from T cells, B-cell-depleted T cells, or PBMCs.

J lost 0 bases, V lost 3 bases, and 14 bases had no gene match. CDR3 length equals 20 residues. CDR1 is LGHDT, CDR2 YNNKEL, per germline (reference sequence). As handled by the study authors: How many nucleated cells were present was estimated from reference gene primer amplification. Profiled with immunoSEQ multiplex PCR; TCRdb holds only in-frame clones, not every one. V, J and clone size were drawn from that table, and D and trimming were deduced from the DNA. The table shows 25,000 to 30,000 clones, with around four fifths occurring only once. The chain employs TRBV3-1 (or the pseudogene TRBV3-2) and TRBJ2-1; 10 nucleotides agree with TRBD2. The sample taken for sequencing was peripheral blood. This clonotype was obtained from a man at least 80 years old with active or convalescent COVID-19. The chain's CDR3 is CASSQKGGLAPPSSYNEQFF. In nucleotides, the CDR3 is TGTGCCAGCAGCCAGAAAGGGGGACTAGCGCCTCCGAGCTCCTACAATGAGCAGTTCTTC.